The clone carrying this T cell receptor (beta chain) was detected only a few times. The antigen is undetermined. Clones were read by immunoSEQ multiplex PCR, and TCRdb kept only the in-frame ones, dropping some. The sample lists fewer than 400,000 clones; more than 70% were seen once. These data originate in a study of Ad26.COV2.S vaccination and SARS-CoV-2 variants. Study overall: Intramuscular Ad26.COV2.S doses were given once or twice, 56 days apart. Study-level results: In vaccinated individuals, spike-specific CD8+ and CD4+ T cell responses reportedly displayed substantial breadth. People given the vaccine had a wider spike-specific TCR breadth than placebo recipients did.

Trimming took off 2 bases at V and 2 bases at J, with 9 bases between the two ends. The CDR3 sequence is 13 residues long. The germline V gene has CDR1 SQVTM and CDR2 ANQGSEA. Treatment: around 19 received Ad26.COV2.S at low or high dose, single or two shots; five or six received placebo; per-sample allocation not given. Day 63 after the first vaccine or placebo injection was the time point for sampling. Whoever gave the sample was an adult aged 18-55 years in Boston. This receptor was identified in a person aged 18-60 years who received the Ad26.COV2.S COVID-19 vaccine or a placebo. The rearrangement uses TRBV29-1 and TRBJ1-2, with D tentatively TRBD1 (5 bases). The sample was peripheral blood, taken in a trial of Ad26.COV2.S vaccine versus placebo. The CDR3 DNA sequence: TGCAGCGTTGAACGGGACCCCAACTATGGCTACACCTTC. As protein: CSVERDPNYGYTF.